These 20 T cell receptor beta chains originate from one sample sequenced in a study of T cells after yellow fever vaccination. TCRdb reprocessed the 5' RACE reads via MiXCR and lists one record per CDR3 protein. Of hundreds of thousands of distinct CDR3 sequences in the sample, approximately 6% were seen once. Sample: PBMCs, taken 5 days after the yellow fever booster vaccination. Source of these receptors: a young man who received the YFV17D yellow fever vaccine.

This clonotype has just a few counts. V gene TRBV6-6 combines with J gene TRBJ2-1; tentatively, D is TRBD1 or TRBD2 (5 bases each). Germline V gives CDR1 MNHNY, CDR2 SVGAGI (reference sequence). CDR3 length: 13 amino acids. Deletions cut 3 bases from V and 8 bases from J, with 11 bases between. CDR3 coding DNA: TGTGCCAGCAGTTATGAGGGGTGGGATGAGCAGTTCTTC. Protein product: CASSYEGWDEQFF.

This clonotype was detected only a few times. This chain links TRBV27 with TRBJ2-1; 9 bases map to TRBD2. The CDR3 contains 14 residues. V was pared by 5 bases and J by 13 bases, with 12 bases of the junction left unmatched. Germline-derived CDR1 and CDR2 are MNHEY and SMNVEV (reference sequence). CDR3 in DNA: TGTGCCAGCAGTGCCCCGACTAGCGGAGGGACCCAGTTCTTC. Protein product: CASSAPTSGGTQFF.

This clonotype appeared many times. This rearrangement joins TRBV12-3 or TRBV12-4 to TRBJ2-3; tentatively, D is TRBD1 or TRBD2 (5 bases each). CDR3 length: 15 residues. V lost 6 bases and J lost 0, with 13 bases in between. The CDR3 nucleotides are TGTGCCAGCAGCCGGGACGGTACTAGCACAGATACGCAGTATTTT. Residues: CASSRDGTSTDTQYF.

The chain has TRBV11-1 and TRBJ2-7; D may be TRBD2 (6 bases). This CDR3 has 17 amino acids. V lost 3 bases and J 5 bases, leaving 23 bases between the germline ends. Germline CDR1 reads SGHAT; CDR2 reads FQDESV (reference sequence). CDR3 loop: CASSLAFVGRMFDEQYF. As DNA, the CDR3 is TGTGCCAGCAGCTTGGCGTTTGTAGGGAGGATGTTCGACGAGCAGTACTTC.

This clonotype was counted ten times or more. The CDR3 here is CASSAGGAGSEQFF. The DNA for the CDR3 is TGTGCCAGCAGCGCCGGGGGGGCGGGAAGTGAGCAGTTCTTC. This rearrangement joins TRBV9 to TRBJ2-1; 8 bases match TRBD2. V lost 3 bases, J lost 9 bases, and 8 bases stayed unmatched. The CDR3 extends over 14 amino acids. CDR1 and CDR2 from the germline V gene are SGDLS and YYNGEE.

This clonotype was detected ten times or more. The chain combines TRBV7-2 with TRBJ2-1, with D maybe TRBD2 (6 bases). Germline CDR1 is SGHTA and CDR2 is FQGNSA. Deletions cut 2 bases from V and 9 bases from J, with 20 bases between. The CDR3 totals 16 residues. The CDR3 region has the DNA TGTGCCAGCAGCTTAAATTTAGGGACTCCCTCGGTTGAGCAGTTCTTC. Residues: CASSLNLGTPSVEQFF.

Ten or more counts support this clonotype. The chain carries TRBV5-1 and TRBJ1-1; D may be TRBD1 (5 bases). The CDR3 extends over 13 amino acids. From germline, CDR1 is SGHRS and CDR2 YFSETQ. Between the trimmed V and J ends, which lost 7 bases and 2 bases, there was a span of 12 bases. CDR3 amino acids: CASRRDGNTEAFF. CDR3 in DNA: TGCGCCAGCCGCCGGGACGGAAACACTGAAGCTTTCTTT.

This chain uses TRBV20-1 with TRBJ1-5, with D possibly being TRBD1 (5 bases). The CDR3 loop spans 12 amino acids. V gave up 6 bases and J gave up 6 bases, with 12 bases separating them. CDR1 is DFQATT, CDR2 SNEGSKA, per germline (reference sequence). The chain's CDR3 is CSAQGWGQPQHF. The CDR3 nucleotides are TGCAGTGCCCAGGGATGGGGTCAGCCCCAGCATTTT.

This clonotype was counted only a few times. The chain has TRBV11-3 and TRBJ2-1; 8 bases fit TRBD2. The V gene's germline CDR1 is SGHNT and CDR2 YENEEA. This CDR3 is 16 amino acids long. V lost 0 bases, J lost 6 bases, and 7 bases stayed unmatched. The CDR3 coding sequence is TGTGCCAGCAGCTTAGAGGGACTAGGAGGGGTCAATGAGCAGTTCTTC. This translates into CASSLEGLGGVNEQFF.

In its sample, this clonotype was seen many times. The chain is built from TRBV12-3 or TRBV12-4 and TRBJ2-2, with 7 nucleotides matching TRBD2. V shed 6 bases and J 4 bases; nucleotides not matched to a gene: 8. This CDR3 has 15 amino acids. The CDR3 protein is CASRPLAVSTGELFF. CDR3 bases: TGTGCCAGCAGACCGCTAGCGGTCTCCACCGGGGAGCTGTTTTTT.

This clonotype was detected ten times or more. The genes are TRBV20-1 and TRBJ1-1, with D uncertain. This CDR3 contains 11 residues. CDR1 is DFQATT and CDR2 is SNEGSKA in the germline V gene (reference sequence). Trimming cost V 4 bases and J 5 bases, with 8 bases left between them. This chain's CDR3 is CSAKVYTEAFF. CDR3 nucleotides: TGCAGTGCTAAGGTGTATACTGAAGCTTTCTTT.

This clonotype was seen a handful of times. The J gene is TRBJ2-1, the V gene TRBV6-2 or TRBV6-3, with 10 nucleotides matching TRBD2. V was clipped by 6 bases and J by 13 bases; unmatched bases: 12. The CDR3 extends over 14 amino acids. Per the germline V gene, CDR1 is MNHEY and CDR2 is SVGEGT. The CDR3 loop is CASREASGRFTQFF. CDR3 sequence (DNA): TGTGCCAGCAGGGAGGCTAGCGGGAGATTCACACAGTTCTTC.

The V gene is TRBV5-1, the J gene TRBJ2-5, with D hard to call. The V end was cut by 4 bases, the J end by 5 bases, with 9 bases between. Germline CDR1 reads SGHRS; CDR2 reads YFSETQ. This CDR3 spans 12 amino acids. The CDR3 region is CASSHATETQYF. As DNA, the CDR3 is TGCGCCAGCAGCCACGCAACGGAGACCCAGTACTTC.

CDR3 sequence reads: CASSEGYSGSNTGELFF. In DNA form, the CDR3 reads TGTGCCAGCAGCGAGGGGTATAGCGGGAGTAACACCGGGGAGCTGTTTTTT. The rearrangement joins TRBV9 to TRBJ2-2; 9 bases are shared with TRBD2. The CDR3 loop spans 17 amino acids. From germline, CDR1 is SGDLS and CDR2 YYNGEE. V lost 3 bases and J lost 2; bases outside the gene matches: 8.

This clonotype was found many times. The J gene is TRBJ2-7, the V gene TRBV6-2 or TRBV6-3, with TRBD2 matching 7 bases. The trim removed 6 bases at V and 3 bases at J, leaving 8 bases unmatched. The CDR3 spans 14 residues. Germline assignment: CDR1 MNHEY and CDR2 SVGEGT. In DNA, the CDR3 is TGTGCCAGCAGAGGGGCGGGAGAGGTCTACGAGCAGTACTTC. It encodes CASRGAGEVYEQYF.

Comments on this clonotype: At one end, the junction sequence differs from germline, possibly due to a read error. V and J are TRBV5-4 and TRBJ1-1; no clear D. The CDR3 spans 13 residues. Germline V gives CDR1 SGHNT, CDR2 YYREEE (reference sequence). The DNA for the CDR3 is TGTGCCAGCAGATTGGCCAGGAACACTGAAGCTTTCTTT. It specifies CASRLARNTEAFF. Based on the CDR3 plus reference TRBV5-4 and TRBJ1-1, the full variable domain is ETGVTQSPTHLIKTRGQQVTLRCSSQSGHNTVSWYQQALGQGPQFIFQYYREEENGRGNFPPRFSGLQFPNYSSELNVNALELDDSALYLCASRLARNTEAFFGQGTRLTVV.

At least ten counts were recorded for this clonotype. J is TRBJ2-7 and V is TRBV28; TRBD1 is a possible D gene (5 bases). V was pared by 4 bases and J by 3 bases, with 19 bases between. The CDR3 extends over 16 amino acids. CDR1 MDHEN and CDR2 SYDVKM come from the germline V gene. In nucleotides, the CDR3 is TGTGCCAGCAGTTACGGACACGGGCTGTTGGACTACGAGCAGTACTTC. Translated, it gives CASSYGHGLLDYEQYF.

This clonotype has more than one count but fewer than ten. This chain uses TRBV12-3 or TRBV12-4 with TRBJ2-1; 7 bases line up with TRBD2. The CDR3 covers 14 residues. Trimming cost V 1 base and J 9 bases; bases outside gene matches: 6. For the CDR3, the DNA is TGTGCCAGCAGTTTAGGGACTAGTAGGGTTGAGCAGTTCTTC. Amino acids: CASSLGTSRVEQFF.

The V and J genes are TRBV2 and TRBJ2-7; D is unresolved. Germline CDR1 and CDR2: SNHLY and FYNNEI. V lost 7 bases and J 4 bases, leaving 8 bases between the germline ends. This CDR3 spans 11 amino acids. The CDR3 nucleotides read TGTGCCAGCACGGACGGATACGAGCAGTACTTC. Translating it yields CASTDGYEQYF.

At least ten counts were recorded for this clonotype. The chain links TRBV12-3 or TRBV12-4 to TRBJ2-7; no clear D. The CDR3 loop spans 12 amino acids. The V end was cut by 5 bases, the J end by 4 bases, with 9 bases between. The CDR3 DNA follows: TGTGCCAGCAGTCTCGACATTTACGAGCAGTACTTC. Translated, it gives CASSLDIYEQYF.